The clone carrying this T cell receptor (beta chain) was recorded a few times. V dropped 3 bases and J dropped 4 bases, with 28 bases sitting between them. This CDR3 comprises 19 residues. Germline assignment: CDR1 SQVTM and CDR2 ANQGSEA. TCRdb called the 5' RACE reads again in MiXCR, with one record for every CDR3 protein. This sample has under 500,000 distinct CDR3 sequences, with 13% to 15% found just once. The sample originates from a study of identical twins. The sample was also linked to a second study, of yellow fever vaccine responses in identical twins.

The receptor was isolated from a woman younger than 35 in good health. V gene TRBV29-1 combines with J gene TRBJ2-1; TRBD1 is a possible D gene (7 bases). Sample: CD4+ T cells sorted from blood. CDR3 coding DNA: TGCAGCGTTGAGGGGGGCAGGGGGTCTGGCCAGGGGGGTTACAATGAGCAGTTCTTC. The encoded protein is CSVEGGRGSGQGGYNEQFF.